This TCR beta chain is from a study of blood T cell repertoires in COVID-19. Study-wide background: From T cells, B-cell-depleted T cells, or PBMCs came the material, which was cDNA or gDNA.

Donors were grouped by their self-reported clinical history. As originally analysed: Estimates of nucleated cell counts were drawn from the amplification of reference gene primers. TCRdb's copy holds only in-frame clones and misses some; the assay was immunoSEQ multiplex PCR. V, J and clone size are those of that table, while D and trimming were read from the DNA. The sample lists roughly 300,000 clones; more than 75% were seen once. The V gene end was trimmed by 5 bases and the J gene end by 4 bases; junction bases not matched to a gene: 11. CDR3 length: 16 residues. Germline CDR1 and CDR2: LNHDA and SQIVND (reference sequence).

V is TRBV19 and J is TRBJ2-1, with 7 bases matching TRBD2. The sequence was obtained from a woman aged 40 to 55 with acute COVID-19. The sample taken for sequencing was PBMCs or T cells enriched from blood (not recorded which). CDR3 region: CASSVPRTSGYNEQFF. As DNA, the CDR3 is TGTGCCAGTAGTGTCCCCCGGACTAGTGGGTACAATGAGCAGTTCTTC.